This T cell receptor beta chain was recorded in a study of blood T cell repertoires in COVID-19. Looking at the study overall: The samples span acute and convalescent COVID-19 from the United States, Italy and Spain. T cells, B-cell-depleted T cells, or PBMCs provided the cDNA or gDNA that served as material.

Trimming removed 3 bases from V and 2 bases from J, with 8 bases in between. The germline V gene encodes CDR1 MNHEY and CDR2 SMNVEV (reference sequence). The CDR3 totals 14 residues. Points on this clone: The same CDR3 can be traced to other DNA sequences in this sample.

Per the study methods: Counts of nucleated cells, estimated from reference gene primer amplification, were obtained. Sequencing used immunoSEQ multiplex PCR; TCRdb keeps in-frame clones, though not all of them. V and J calls and clone size are as listed in that table; D and trimming were resolved from the DNA. The sample records about 210,000 clones, around 84% being singletons. The sequenced sample consisted of peripheral blood. This clonotype was sampled from a human donor in a cohort sampled during active COVID-19. The chain carries TRBV27 and TRBJ1-5; no clear D. The DNA of the CDR3 is TGTGCCAGCAGTTTTACCGGGGGCAATCAGCCCCAGCATTTT. Its protein product is CASSFTGGNQPQHF.